This TCR beta chain stems from a study of blood T cell repertoires in COVID-19. This clone was counted a single time. V was clipped by 1 base and J by 6 bases, with 17 bases between them. CDR1 and CDR2 from the germline V gene are MDHEN and SYDVKM. The CDR3 totals 16 residues. Enrolled during active infection, Seattle patients were then followed longitudinally. The table came from immunoSEQ multiplex PCR; TCRdb's copy has only in-frame clones and leaves some out. This table has fewer than 350,000 clones, approximately 90% appearing once. Sequencing was carried out using peripheral blood. This TCR was recovered from a man aged 25 to 45 with COVID-19, enrolled during active disease. V and J are TRBV28 and TRBJ2-3; a weak D match, TRBD1 (7 bases). The CDR3 sequence: CASSLSAGSGGDTQYF. CDR3 in DNA: TGTGCCAGCAGTTTATCGGCGGGGTCAGGGGGTGATACGCAGTATTTT. The full variable domain, rest sourced from reference TRBV28 and TRBJ2-3, is DVKVTQSSRYLVKRTGEKVFLECVQDMDHENMFWYRQDPGLGLRLIYFSYDVKMKEKGDIPEGYSVSREKKERFSLILESASTNQTSMYLCASSLSAGSGGDTQYFGPGTRLTVL.